This TCR beta chain came from a study of regulatory T cells in long-lasting Graves disease. The sample's time point: newly diagnosed GD, antithyroid drugs for less than 3 months. There was RNA extracted from PBMCs, and the TCR library was made from it. The table lists this clonotype with a few counts. The CDR3 covers 15 residues. The ends lost 6 bases at V and 7 bases at J; junction bases unmatched: 11. Germline CDR1 reads LNHDA; CDR2 reads SQIVND (reference sequence). Libraries of TCR beta came from iRepertoire HTBI primers plus Arm-PCR of CDR3 regions. TCRdb re-called the multiplex PCR reads through MiXCR, storing one row per CDR3 protein. This table holds over 350,000 distinct CDR3 sequences, approximately 15% found once. This sample also belongs to another study, concerning T cells in Graves' hyperthyroidism and ophthalmopathy.

The sequencing used peripheral blood mononuclear cells (PBMCs), collected at new diagnosis, from a patient treated with antithyroid drugs. The chain is built from TRBV19 and TRBJ2-1; TRBD2 matches 8 bases. This clonotype was obtained from a woman in her thirties or forties with Graves disease. The CDR3 spells CASRRKAGVSNEQFF. The CDR3 DNA reads as TGTGCCAGTAGAAGGAAAGCGGGAGTTTCGAATGAGCAGTTCTTC. Looking up the rest from reference TRBV19 and TRBJ2-1 gives the full variable domain: DGGITQSPKYLFRKEGQNVTLSCEQNLNHDAMYWYRQDPGQGLRLIYYSQIVNDFQKGDIAEGYSVSREKKESFPLTVTSAQKNPTAFYLCASRRKAGVSNEQFFGPGTRLTVL.